Many counts were recorded for the clone carrying this T cell receptor (beta chain). The entry originates in a study of Graves' ophthalmopathy and Graves' hyperthyroidism. V lost 8 bases, J lost 0 bases, and 16 bases stayed unmatched. Germline-derived CDR1 and CDR2 are LNHDA and SQIVND (reference sequence). CDR3 length equals 18 residues. The TCR beta CDR3 regions underwent amplification from RNA transcripts. An opening RT-PCR round employed HTBI primers and preceded a second-round multiplex PCR. TCRdb re-analysed the multiplex PCR reads in MiXCR, keeping a single row per CDR3 protein. In the table there are hundreds of thousands of distinct CDR3 sequences, 20% to 25% of which are singletons.

The sample consisted of peripheral blood. The chain has TRBV19 and TRBJ2-4; 7 nucleotides align to TRBD1. The TCR originated in a young woman with stable Graves' hyperthyroidism. The CDR3 loop is CASQGGYRSRLAKNIQYF. For the CDR3, the DNA is TGTGCCAGTCAAGGGGGCTACAGAAGCCGCCTAGCCAAAAACATTCAGTACTTC.